This T cell receptor beta chain was obtained from a study of shared clonotypes between healthy human individuals. This CDR3 region has 13 residues. Germline CDR1 and CDR2: LNHDA and SQIVND (reference sequence). Trimming shortened V by 4 bases and J by 5 bases, and 8 bases separated the two germline ends. A CD45RA+ naive subset and a CD45RA-negative memory subset were split from CD4+ cells. The table lists this clone with a few counts. Libraries were prepared by immunoSEQ multiplex PCR; TCRdb keeps only in-frame clonotypes and omits some of them. This table has approximately 640,000 clones, 60% to 80% appearing once.

The source material was memory CD4+ T cells sorted from blood. Subset defined: CD45RA-negative fraction. V gene TRBV19 combines with J gene TRBJ2-2; D remains ambiguous. The source is a woman in her twenties or thirties in good health. Here the CDR3 reads CASSTVGTGELFF. The CDR3 DNA reads as TGTGCCAGTAGTACCGTTGGGACCGGGGAGCTGTTTTTT.